Sequencing of this TCR beta chain was carried out in a study of CD8 T cells in ankylosing spondylitis (dated by TCRdb to about 2017). Regarding the complete study: The study profiled T cell receptor beta repertoires in healthy donors and ankylosing spondylitis patients to find disease-linked TCR variants. The whole study cohort included some 100 healthy donors and 20 to 30 ankylosing spondylitis patients. Peripheral blood samples were taken, and synovial fluid was additionally collected from ankylosing spondylitis patients.

This clonotype was picked up a small number of times. No antigen is known for it. Germline and junction disagree at one end, which may indicate a read error. The instrument given in TCRdb is Illumina HiSeq 2500. Quantitative 5'-RACE with molecular barcodes was the method used to prepare the TCR beta libraries. As for how the authors treated the data: A new computational method, built on a probabilistic model of VDJ rearrangement, was used to identify disease-linked TCR variants. The raw public data were reprocessed by TCRdb itself: fastp quality trimming at Q25, MiXCR clonotype calling, in-frame beta chains only. Every entry covers one CDR3 protein and lists the most common genes and DNA from its rows. The V and J calls shown here were made by TCRdb, not taken from the authors' results. This sample comprises over 30,000 distinct CDR3 sequences, approximately 11% of them detected only once. The top ten clonotypes cover around 21% of the sample.

Synovial fluid samples were paired with blood samples taken from the same ankylosing spondylitis patients. Inclusive of the bounding cysteine and phenylalanine, the CDR3 is 14 residues long. Only the CDR3 part of the read is kept: 42 bases, read in frame from the first base. Via the germline V gene (reference sequence), CDR1 is SSHAT and CDR2 FNYEAQ. Broader findings and caveats from the paper: Some of the motif variants had been reported before in the synovial fluid and blood of reactive arthritis patients, a finding that suggests common disease-initiation mechanisms. The disease-linked clones had a CD8+ phenotype and were found at relatively low frequencies in peripheral blood. The disease-linked clones were reported as significantly enriched in matched synovial fluid samples from ankylosing spondylitis patients. A TCR beta motif of about eight highly homologous amino acid variants appeared characteristic of blood from ankylosing spondylitis patients.

This TCR came from a male donor with ankylosing spondylitis. The specimen sequenced was synovial fluid, either unsorted or a sorted T cell fraction (not recorded which). The sequence is built from TRBV7-7 and TRBJ2-2; there is no confident call for the D gene. The CDR3 region reads CASSHDVNTGELFF. The nucleotide sequence is given as TGTGCTAGCAGCCATGACGTTAACACCGGGGAGCTGTTTTTT.